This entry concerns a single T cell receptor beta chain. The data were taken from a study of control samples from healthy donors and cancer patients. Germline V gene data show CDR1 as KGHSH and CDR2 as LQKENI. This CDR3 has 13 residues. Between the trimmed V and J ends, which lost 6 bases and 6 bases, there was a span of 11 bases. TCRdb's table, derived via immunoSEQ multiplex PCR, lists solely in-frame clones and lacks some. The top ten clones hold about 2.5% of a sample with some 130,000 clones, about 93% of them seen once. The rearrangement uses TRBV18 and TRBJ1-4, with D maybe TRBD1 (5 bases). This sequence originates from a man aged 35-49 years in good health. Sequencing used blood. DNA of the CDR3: TGTGCCAGCTCGCCGGGGGTCGATGAAAAACTGTTTTTT. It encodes CASSPGVDEKLFF. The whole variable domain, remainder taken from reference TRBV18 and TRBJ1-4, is NAGVMQNPRHLVRRRGQEARLRCSPMKGHSHVYWYRQLPEEGLKFMVYLQKENIIDESGMPKERFSAEFPKEGPSILRIQQVVRGDSAAYFCASSPGVDEKLFFGSGTQLSVL.